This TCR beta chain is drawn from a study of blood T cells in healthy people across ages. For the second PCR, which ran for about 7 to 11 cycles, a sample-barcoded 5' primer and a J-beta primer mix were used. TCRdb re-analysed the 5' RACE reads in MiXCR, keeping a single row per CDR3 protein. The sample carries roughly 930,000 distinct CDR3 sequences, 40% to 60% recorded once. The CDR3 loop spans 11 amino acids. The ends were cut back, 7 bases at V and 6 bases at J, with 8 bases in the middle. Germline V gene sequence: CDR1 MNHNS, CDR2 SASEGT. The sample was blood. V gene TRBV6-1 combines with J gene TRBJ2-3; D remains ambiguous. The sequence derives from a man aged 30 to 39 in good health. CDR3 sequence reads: CASTWTDTQYF. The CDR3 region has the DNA TGTGCCAGCACTTGGACGGATACGCAGTATTTT.